This passage covers 32 T cell receptor beta chains from one sample sequenced in a study of immune characteristics of hereditary and idiopathic chronic pancreatitis. Library prep was done by the immunoSEQ multiplex PCR assay. TCRdb holds this immuneACCESS table with in-frame rearrangements only. Some clones are missing; in checked studies, unresolved V genes explain under half, and the rest has no known cause. The sample yields 1,500 to 2,000 clones; approximately 72% were counted once. Of the sample, around 16% is held by the ten largest clones. Pancreas tissue with chronic pancreatitis was obtained from patients having total pancreatectomy with islet autotransplantation (TPIAT). The sequencing sample was made of pancreas tissue with hereditary chronic pancreatitis. These receptors all stem from a human donor with chronic pancreatitis.

The chain carries TRBV30 and TRBJ1-1; the D is unclear. The V end lost 4 bases, the J end lost 5 bases, and 11 bases lay between the germline ends. The CDR3 contains 12 residues. CDR1 GTSNPN and CDR2 SVGIG come from the germline V gene (reference sequence). The CDR3 region is CAWIWAGTEAFF. CDR3 DNA: TGTGCCTGGATTTGGGCGGGAACTGAAGCTTTCTTT.

The chain employs TRBV2 and TRBJ2-1, with no clear D. This CDR3 is 14 amino acids long. V dropped 6 bases and J dropped 3 bases, with 12 bases sitting between them. From germline, CDR1 is SNHLY and CDR2 FYNNEI. CDR3 loop: CASSRTPYYNEQFF. CDR3 sequence (DNA): TGTGCCAGCAGCCGAACCCCCTACTACAATGAGCAGTTCTTC.

V is TRBV5-4 and J is TRBJ2-1; D uncertain. This CDR3 spans 13 amino acids. The V end lost 2 bases, the J end lost 7 bases, and 10 bases lay between the germline ends. Germline CDR1 reads SGHNT; CDR2 reads YYREEE (reference sequence). The CDR3 bases are TGTGCCAGCAGCTTACCGAAATTGAATGAGCAGTTCTTC. This encodes CASSLPKLNEQFF.

V and J are TRBV6-5 and TRBJ2-3; unclear D gene. The V gene's germline CDR1 is MNHEY and CDR2 SVGAGI. The CDR3 has 11 amino acids. Trimming shortened V by 7 bases and J by 5 bases, and 7 bases separated the two germline ends. The CDR3 protein is CASNQGDTQYF. The CDR3 DNA follows: TGTGCCAGCAATCAAGGAGATACGCAGTATTTT.

The rearrangement joins TRBV28 to TRBJ1-2; the D is unclear. The germline V gene encodes CDR1 MDHEN and CDR2 SYDVKM. CDR3 length: 17 residues. The V end lost 6 bases, the J end lost 1 base, and 21 bases lay between the germline ends. This chain's CDR3 is CASRGTLILWDNYGYTF. In nucleotides, the CDR3 is TGTGCCAGCAGGGGCACACTCATACTCTGGGATAACTATGGCTACACCTTC.

The chain employs TRBV4-3 and TRBJ2-5, with D hard to call. Germline CDR1 is LGHNA and CDR2 is YSLEER. The CDR3 consists of 12 residues. Between the trimmed V and J ends, which lost 4 bases and 0 bases, there was a span of 3 bases. This chain's CDR3 is CASSPYQETQYF. CDR3 DNA sequence: TGCGCCAGCAGCCCCTACCAAGAGACCCAGTACTTC.

V usage is TRBV5-1 and J usage is TRBJ1-6; no clear D gene. The CDR3 contains 13 residues. From germline, CDR1 is SGHRS and CDR2 YFSETQ. V gave up 0 bases and J gave up 7 bases, with 5 bases separating them. The CDR3 protein is CASSLGANSPLHF. CDR3 DNA: TGCGCCAGCAGCTTGGGGGCGAATTCACCCCTCCACTTT.

V usage is TRBV6-5 and J usage is TRBJ2-7, with 12 bases that match TRBD1. The junction had 5 bases not matched to a gene; V was cut back by 6 bases and J by 5 bases. The CDR3 contains 14 residues. Germline-derived CDR1 and CDR2 are MNHEY and SVGAGI. Here the CDR3 DNA reads TGTGCCAGCAGCGCGGGACAGGGGGCGAACGAGCAGTACTTC. Encoded protein: CASSAGQGANEQYF.

This chain uses TRBV28 with TRBJ1-4; no firm D call. V lost 6 bases, J lost 10 bases, and 21 bases lay in between. Per the germline V gene, CDR1 is MDHEN and CDR2 is SYDVKM. The CDR3 extends over 15 amino acids. CDR3 protein: CASSRPRTNEGKLFF. The CDR3 DNA follows: TGTGCCAGCAGCCGACCGCGGACCAATGAGGGAAAACTGTTTTTT.

This clone was seen a single time. The J gene is TRBJ2-4, the V gene TRBV2, with 9 bases identical to TRBD1. The CDR3 has 15 amino acids. CDR1 SNHLY and CDR2 FYNNEI come from the germline V gene. Trimming removed 4 bases from V and 3 bases from J; junction bases left unmatched: 4. CDR3 in amino acids: CASSAPDRGKNIQYF. DNA of the CDR3: TGTGCCAGCAGTGCCCCGGACAGGGGCAAAAACATTCAGTACTTC.

This chain uses TRBV2 with TRBJ1-2; D remains unclear. CDR3 length: 10 amino acids. Trimming took 2 bases from V and 8 from J, leaving 3 bases between them. Germline CDR1 and CDR2: SNHLY and FYNNEI. CDR3 nucleotide sequence: TGTGCCAGCAGTGAAATAGGCTACACCTTC. Protein product: CASSEIGYTF. The whole variable domain, remainder taken from reference TRBV2 and TRBJ1-2, is EPEVTQTPSHQVTQMGQEVILRCVPISNHLYFYWYRQILGQKVEFLVSFYNNEISEKSEIFDDQFSVERPDGSNFTLKIRSTKLEDSAMYFCASSEIGYTFGSGTRLTVV.

This chain links TRBV20-1 with TRBJ1-3; D unresolved. Trimming pared 4 bases from V and 4 bases from J, leaving 5 bases between. Germline CDR1 reads DFQATT; CDR2 reads SNEGSKA (reference sequence). The CDR3 runs 11 residues. CDR3 bases: TGCAGTGCTAAACAGGGAAACACCATATATTTT. Translation gives CSAKQGNTIYF.

The V call is TRBV15, the J call TRBJ2-7; maybe TRBD1 (5 bases). This CDR3 is 14 amino acids long. V was trimmed by 0 bases and J by 3 bases, leaving 9 bases between them. CDR1 and CDR2 from the germline V gene are LNHNV and YYDKDF (reference sequence). The CDR3 here is CATSRDPDSYEQYF. DNA of the CDR3: TGTGCCACCAGCAGAGATCCCGACAGCTACGAGCAGTACTTC. The full variable domain, in which reference TRBV15 and TRBJ2-7 provide the parts outside the CDR3, is DAMVIQNPRYQVTQFGKPVTLSCSQTLNHNVMYWYQQKSSQAPKLLFHYYDKDFNNEADTPDNFQSRRPNTSFCFLDIRSPGLGDTAMYLCATSRDPDSYEQYFGPGTRLTVT.

In the case of this clone: Germline is not matched at one junction end, which may reflect a read error. V is TRBV19 and J is TRBJ2-3, with 10 nucleotides matching TRBD2. CDR1 and CDR2 from the germline V gene are LNHDA and SQIVND (reference sequence). This CDR3 region has 14 residues. The CDR3 nucleotides read TGTGCCAGTAGTATTGGGGTAGCGGGGGGCCCTTTATACTTT. Translating gives CASSIGVAGGPLYF.

This chain joins TRBV19 and TRBJ1-1, with D unresolved. The CDR3 loop spans 13 amino acids. Trimming cost V 5 bases and J 3 bases, with 10 bases left between them. Germline V gene data show CDR1 as LNHDA and CDR2 as SQIVND (reference sequence). CDR3 sequence reads: CASSSSAYTEAFF. The CDR3 nucleotides read TGTGCCAGTAGTTCCTCAGCTTACACTGAAGCTTTCTTT. Supplemented by reference TRBV19 and TRBJ1-1, the full variable domain reads DGGITQSPKYLFRKEGQNVTLSCEQNLNHDAMYWYRQDPGQGLRLIYYSQIVNDFQKGDIAEGYSVSREKKESFPLTVTSAQKNPTAFYLCASSSSAYTEAFFGQGTRLTVV.

This clone was observed a few times. The rearrangement links TRBV9 to TRBJ1-1; D unclear. Trimming removed 0 bases at V and 6 bases at J, with 9 bases between. This CDR3 has 13 amino acids. Germline CDR1 and CDR2: SGDLS and YYNGEE. The DNA for the CDR3 is TGTGCCAGCAGCGTAGCTGAGTGGCCTGAAGCTTTCTTT. It specifies CASSVAEWPEAFF.

The gene calls are TRBV30 and TRBJ2-1, with D uncertain. This CDR3 comprises 11 residues. V was cut by 4 bases and J by 2 bases, with 3 bases left in between. From germline, CDR1 is GTSNPN and CDR2 SVGIG (reference sequence). CDR3: CAWTAYNEQFF. Here the CDR3 DNA reads TGTGCCTGGACAGCCTACAATGAGCAGTTCTTC.

The chain combines TRBV5-6 with TRBJ2-7; D could derive from TRBD1 or TRBD2 (5 bases each). V lost 4 bases to trimming and J lost 6 bases, with 17 bases between them. From germline, CDR1 is SGHDT and CDR2 YYEEEE. The CDR3 loop spans 14 amino acids. The CDR3 sequence: CASSPGPGTPEQYF. Here the CDR3 DNA reads TGTGCCAGCAGCCCAGGTCCGGGGACGCCCGAGCAGTACTTC.

The rearrangement uses TRBV9 and TRBJ2-1; 7 bases are a match to TRBD2. Germline CDR1 is SGDLS and CDR2 is YYNGEE. V gave up 3 bases and J gave up 7 bases; unmatched junction bases: 10. The CDR3 has 15 amino acids. DNA of the CDR3: TGTGCCAGCAGCGCCTCTAGCGGAGGGTCAAATGAGCAGTTCTTC. Amino acids: CASSASSGGSNEQFF.

This chain links TRBV7-8 with TRBJ1-2; D unclear. The V and J ends lost 5 bases and 4 bases respectively, with 8 bases between them. Looked up from germline, CDR1 is SGHVS and CDR2 is FQNEAQ. The CDR3 is made up of 12 amino acids. CDR3 DNA sequence: TGTGCCAGCAGCCCCGCGGGCTATGGCTACACCTTC. The encoded protein is CASSPAGYGYTF. Filled out from reference TRBV7-8 and TRBJ1-2, the complete variable domain reads GAGVSQSPRYKVAKRGQDVALRCDPISGHVSLFWYQQALGQGPEFLTYFQNEAQLDKSGLPSDRFFAERPEGSVSTLKIQRTQQEDSAVYLCASSPAGYGYTFGSGTRLTVV.

The chain joins TRBV29-1 to TRBJ2-2, with D perhaps being TRBD1 or TRBD2 (6 bases each). V was cut by 3 bases and J by 6 bases, with 8 bases left in between. The CDR3 totals 12 residues. CDR1 and CDR2 from the germline V gene are SQVTM and ANQGSEA. The CDR3 DNA sequence: TGCAGCGTTGAGAGGGGGGCCGGGGAGCTGTTTTTT. It translates to CSVERGAGELFF.

The chain is built from TRBV6-5 and TRBJ2-3; unclear D gene. Germline-derived CDR1 and CDR2 are MNHEY and SVGAGI. Trimming removed 6 bases at V and 5 bases at J, with 9 bases between. The CDR3 runs to 12 residues. The CDR3 DNA reads TGTGCCAGCAGCCGTCTGGGAGATACGCAGTATTTT. It translates to CASSRLGDTQYF.

The J gene is TRBJ2-7, the V gene TRBV19; D is unresolved. The ends were cut back, 5 bases at V and 1 base at J, with 12 bases in the middle. Germline assignment: CDR1 LNHDA and CDR2 SQIVND (reference sequence). There are 14 residues in the CDR3. CDR3 loop: CASSGGELSYEQYF. In DNA, the CDR3 is TGTGCCAGTAGTGGTGGAGAGTTATCCTACGAGCAGTACTTC.

This clone was detected only a few times. This sequence joins TRBV15 and TRBJ2-1; possibly TRBD2 for D (5 bases). The CDR3 consists of 12 residues. Germline V CDR1 and CDR2: LNHNV, YYDKDF (reference sequence). The ends were cut back, 5 bases at V and 7 bases at J, with 9 bases in the middle. The CDR3 loop reads CATSGAGNEQFF. The CDR3 coding sequence is TGTGCCACCAGCGGTGCGGGTAATGAGCAGTTCTTC.

This clone came up a few times. The chain combines TRBV29-1 with TRBJ2-7, with 11 bases fitting TRBD1. The CDR3 has 14 amino acids. CDR1 is SQVTM and CDR2 is ANQGSEA in the germline V gene. After removal of 5 bases from V and 2 bases from J, the junction contained 5 bases not matched to a gene. CDR3 sequence reads: CSVKGDRGAYEQYF. The CDR3 DNA reads as TGCAGCGTTAAGGGGGACAGGGGGGCCTACGAGCAGTACTTC.

This clone is a singleton in its sample. This rearrangement joins TRBV6-6 to TRBJ2-7, with D perhaps TRBD1 (6 bases). The CDR3 loop spans 13 amino acids. Between the trimmed V and J ends, which lost 7 bases and 6 bases, there was a span of 16 bases. Germline V gene lookup returns CDR1 MNHNY and CDR2 SVGAGI (reference sequence). The CDR3 nucleotides read TGTGCCAGCACCAACTCTGGGGGCGGCGAGCAGTACTTC. The encoded protein is CASTNSGGGEQYF.

The rearrangement uses TRBV5-1 and TRBJ1-2, with D maybe TRBD1 (5 bases). Germline lookup yields CDR1 SGHRS and CDR2 YFSETQ. The CDR3 consists of 13 residues. V was cut by 4 bases and J by 5 bases, with 12 bases left in between. The CDR3 DNA follows: TGCGCCAGCAGCGCAGAAGGGGAGTATGGCTACACCTTC. Amino acid sequence: CASSAEGEYGYTF.

The genes are TRBV11-2 and TRBJ2-7, with TRBD2 matching over 7 bases. The CDR3 loop spans 15 amino acids. Looked up from germline, CDR1 is SGHAT and CDR2 is FQNNGV. With 4 bases clipped from V and 6 bases from J, the junction kept 12 bases outside the gene matches. The CDR3 nucleotides read TGTGCCAGCAGCTCCGAAAGGATGGGAGGGGTCGAGCAGTACTTC. Translated: CASSSERMGGVEQYF. Full variable domain (rest looked up from reference TRBV11-2 and TRBJ2-7): EAGVAQSPRYKIIEKRQSVAFWCNPISGHATLYWYQQILGQGPKLLIQFQNNGVVDDSQLPKDRFSAERLKGVDSTLKIQPAKLEDSAVYLCASSSERMGGVEQYFGPGTRLTVT.

This clone was detected once. The V and J genes are TRBV7-2 and TRBJ2-7, with 8 bases aligning to TRBD2. The CDR3 runs to 16 residues. Germline loops: CDR1 SGHTA, CDR2 FQGNSA. V was clipped by 1 base and J by 6 bases; unmatched bases: 11. CDR3 amino acids: CASSLGGTGGRSEQYF. CDR3 in DNA: TGTGCCAGCAGCTTAGGGGGTACGGGCGGGAGGAGCGAGCAGTACTTC.

The rearrangement joins TRBV25-1 to TRBJ2-7, with 9 bases lining up with TRBD1. Germline assignment: CDR1 MGHDK and CDR2 SYGVNS. Germline trimming cut 3 bases from V and 2 bases from J; bases unmatched to any gene: 8. The CDR3 runs to 16 residues. CDR3 residues: CASSDPLGTGTYEQYF. CDR3 DNA sequence: TGTGCCAGCAGTGACCCGCTCGGGACAGGGACCTACGAGCAGTACTTC.

This clone has just a few counts. The chain recombines TRBV24-1 with TRBJ2-4; TRBD2 aligns across 7 bases. Germline trimming cut 9 bases from V and 0 bases from J; bases unmatched to any gene: 13. This CDR3 has 17 residues. In germline, CDR1 is KGHDR, CDR2 SFDVKD. CDR3 nucleotides: TGTGCCACCGGCACCGGGGAGGGCTCAAGAGCCAAAAACATTCAGTACTTC. It codes for CATGTGEGSRAKNIQYF.

V usage is TRBV30 and J usage is TRBJ2-1; no reliable D call. The CDR3 spans 14 residues. Trimming shortened V by 4 bases and J by 5 bases, and 15 bases separated the two germline ends. Germline CDR1 GTSNPN, CDR2 SVGIG (reference sequence). CDR3 amino acids: CAWKPRRRDNEQFF. The CDR3 nucleotides are TGTGCCTGGAAACCCCGCCGAAGGGACAATGAGCAGTTCTTC.